The source of this T cell receptor (beta chain) is a study of cytomegalovirus exposure and HLA in healthy donors (dated by TCRdb to 2015 to 2018). Describing the broader study: In an earlier analysis of 450 to 750 of the donors, 276 Gb of sequence data and 90 million to 130 million unique TCR beta sequences from 180 million or so T cells were reported. To study patterns of TCR occurrence, a later analysis re-analyzed previously published TCR beta repertoires from 600 to 750 donors and added high-resolution HLA genotyping. The number of typed donors differed by locus: roughly 629-640 for A, B, C, DRB1 and DQB1; approximately 520 for DQA1; fewer than 610 for DPA1; and around 470 for DPB1. An early release covering roughly 600 HLA-typed donors comprised approximately 290 gigabases of sequencing data and tens of millions of unique TCR sequences. The study profiled the T cell repertoires of around 700 subjects by immunosequencing and related them to cytomegalovirus serostatus. In an earlier analysis of roughly 540 of the donors, high-throughput TCR beta sequencing was used to judge whether each TCR beta V gene segment behaved as functional or pseudogenic. The aim of the study was to test whether cataloging public T cell receptors could identify signatures of past pathogen exposure. Every discovery cohort repertoire had been produced on one sequencing platform. A later genetic analysis used genome-wide SNP genotypes for about 60% of the 666 donors, treating that subset as a discovery cohort. HLA typing included class I and class II loci at four-digit resolution. Of the roughly 390 genotyped donors, more than 75% were placed in the genetic ancestry cluster associated with self-reported Caucasian donors. Across around 400 genotyped donors of the cohort, an average of about 200,000 unique TCR beta nucleotide sequences per donor were sequenced, and 15% to 20% of those sequences were non-productive. Five DR-DQ haplotypes were treated as single units for association and clustering because of strong linkage in the cohort. Rather than using new phenotypic data, the later analysis identified candidate immune exposures from TCR beta sequences and from how often those sequences occurred across donors. To predict cytomegalovirus infection status, the study combined high-throughput TCR immunosequencing, statistical association of individual TCRs with disease status, and machine learning. Alongside the repertoire data, information on donor age, sex, ethnicity and CMV serostatus was compiled. A separate validation cohort of 100 to 150 different subjects was used in addition to the approximately 670-subject first cohort.

The cohort consisted of 650 to 700 healthy bone marrow donors. At the time of sampling, every cohort member was nominally healthy, though immune exposures that went unrecorded were likely present. The donor tested CMV seronegative, placing the donor among the approximately 400 seronegative members of the cohort. Every donor gave a peripheral blood sample, and the peripheral blood mononuclear cells from that sample were used for TCR beta sequencing. The Qiagen DNeasy Blood Extraction Kit was used to extract genomic DNA from the blood cell samples. Remarks on this clone: Its antigen remains unidentified. The record has no base qualities; no much larger clone is one base away.

Deletion took 4 bases off V and 0 bases off J, with a span of 10 bases between the germline ends. The CDR3 goes from the cysteine to the phenylalanine over 15 residues. Just CDR3 DNA is preserved here, 45 bases in frame from base 1. Via the germline V gene, CDR1 is SGHRS and CDR2 YFSETQ. Overall study results and their limits: A further reported finding was that TCR beta sequences accurately predicted the HLA-A and HLA-B alleles for most subjects in the first cohort. The study listed 150 to 200 TCR beta chains as associated with cytomegalovirus. Some IMGT-functional V segments, including TRBV6-2 and TRBV6-3, could not be told apart with the 87-base-pair reads, so those segments were excluded. According to a later analysis, TCR association rates differed among HLA loci, with DRB1 alleles showing the most associated TCRs and HLA-C alleles showing the fewest. CMV serostatus was the only immune exposure information available for the cohort. According to a later analysis, most CMV-associated TCR beta chains appeared to be HLA-restricted, and the HLA associations seemed to be driven largely by CMV exposure. Linkage disequilibrium might explain the correlated functional status among segregating V segments, but an unknown experimental factor could not be excluded. While some public TCRs were present in many individuals, most TCR sequences turned up only very rarely across donors. Only TCR beta chains were sequenced in this cohort, and the absence of alpha or paired-chain data limited detectable features. Because some donors lacked HLA typing at each locus, the association tests relied only on the typed subset. A cluster of highly shared sequence variants was judged likely to be a technical artifact of the sequencing pipeline. Because counts were too low, about 15 rarely observed V segments, including chromosome 9 orphons, were left out of the earlier analysis of some 640 of the donors. At a false discovery rate of 0.05, a later analysis linked approximately 18,000 TCR beta sequences to specific HLA alleles. Broadly in line with IMGT annotations, most TCR beta V segments showed up in productive rearrangements about 87% or about 30% of the time in an earlier analysis of 587 of the donors. A later genetic analysis associated a missense DCLRE1C variant with V-gene and J-gene trimming of TCR beta chains, and an independent cohort replicated the association. In vitro tests confirmed that a few of the cytomegalovirus-associated TCR beta chains recognize cytomegalovirus antigens. It was suggested by the authors that the approach could potentially be generalized to other disease states and immunological phenotypes. A later analysis reported that several top co-occurrence clusters appeared linked to parvovirus B19, influenza, CMV and Epstein-Barr virus. When HLA alleles, especially DR and DQ, strongly co-occurred, attributing TCR associations to individual alleles was difficult. Presence/absence analyses assumed roughly uniform sequencing depth across donors, an assumption that may not hold. A later analysis found that HLA-associated TCR beta chains were more clonally expanded and had lower generation probabilities than equally common non-associated chains. Cytomegalovirus status was reported to be diagnosed by the classifier with high specificity and sensitivity in both the original and validation cohorts. In a later genetic analysis, fewer N-insertions in productive TCRs were reported among donors in an Asian-associated ancestry cluster than the roughly 700-donor mean.

Library generation was performed with the immunoSEQ multiplex PCR assay. The multiplex PCR relied on a mix of 60 forward primers for TCR Vbeta segments and 13 reverse primers for TCR Jbeta segments. Amplification of the CDR3 region of rearranged TCR beta genes was performed with a multiplex PCR assay on genomic DNA. Amplified TCR beta libraries were sequenced as 87-base-pair reads on the Illumina HiSeq System. The original pipeline was this. Across the 500 to 700 repertoires, a later analysis counted tens of millions of unique TCR beta chains, roughly 11 million of which were shared by at least two donors. Raw reads were error-corrected and collapsed into unique sequences by a nearest-neighbor algorithm in which closely related sequences were merged to remove PCR and sequencing errors. CDR3 sequences were aligned to IMGT reference sequences to assign V, D and J gene segments. For a sequence to be retained, a match of at least six nucleotides to both a V gene segment and a J gene segment was required. Rearrangements were classified as productive when the CDR3 lacked stop codons and remained in frame with V and J, and all other rearrangements were classified as non-productive. CDR3 was defined by IMGT convention, running from the second conserved V-encoded cysteine to the conserved J-encoded phenylalanine. The earlier analysis of 587 of the donors excluded any sequence lacking an unambiguous match to a single V gene segment. In an earlier analysis of 450 to 700 of the donors, V segments were called functional above 56.7% productive rearrangements and were called segregating when the between-donor standard deviation exceeded 5%. A statistical classification framework was built for diagnosing cytomegalovirus status from the catalog of TCR beta chain sequences. V and J gene assignment, in a later analysis, came from comparing TCR nucleotide sequences with IMGT/GENE-DB human TR gene sequences. In a later analysis, CDR3 sequences and most-parsimonious VDJ recombination scenarios were assigned using the TCRdist pipeline. A later analysis defined each TCR beta chain by its CDR3 amino acid sequence plus V-gene family, and excluded reads lacking a unique V-gene family. A later analysis removed nearly 600 highly shared, low-generation-probability nucleotide sequences to deal with suspected cross-contamination and a sequencing artifact. For each public chain, a later analysis derived a clonal expansion index from normalized ranks of inferred template counts within each repertoire. Generation probabilities in a later analysis came from a VDJ recombination model fitted to out-of-frame rearrangements, and those results were checked against IGoR. Hypergeometric tests were used in a later analysis to score TCR-TCR, TCR-HLA and TCR-CMV co-occurrence, with a repertoire-size bias correction applied to the TCR pairs. False discovery rates were estimated in a later analysis by permuting HLA or CMV assignments 20 times. In a later analysis, co-occurring TCRs were grouped using DBSCAN, with TCRdist sequence similarity added in when clustering inside HLA-allele-positive subsets. For co-occurrence clustering, repertoires with fewer than 30,000 or more than 120,000 public chains were excluded, along with a handful of repertoires with anomalous nucleotide sharing. Entries here come from immuneACCESS through TCRdb and include only in-frame sequences with V and J called. Some clones fail to appear in such tables; in the studies checked, an unresolved V gene covers under half of the shortfall, and the cause of the remainder is unknown. Clone size and V and J calls were adopted from that table, with D and trimming inferred from the DNA. For this sample there are approximately 220,000 clones; just over 75% appear just once. The leading ten clones occupy approximately 0.6% of the sample.

The V and J segments used are TRBV5-1 and TRBJ1-4; matching of 6 bases hints at TRBD1 as the D gene. The receptor's source is a young man in good health and CMV-seronegative. Specimen: PBMCs. In nucleotides, the sequence is TGCGCCAGCAGCCCGGGACATTCAACTAATGAAAAACTGTTTTTT. Translation gives CASSPGHSTNEKLFF. The CDR3, completed at both ends by the reference TRBV5-1 and TRBJ1-4 genes, gives the full variable domain KAGVTQTPRYLIKTRGQQVTLSCSPISGHRSVSWYQQTPGQGLQFLFEYFSETQRNKGNFPGRFSGRQFSNSRSEMNVSTLELGDSALYLCASSPGHSTNEKLFFGSGTQLSVL.